This T cell receptor beta chain was sequenced during a study of shared clonotypes between healthy human individuals. Terminally differentiated effector memory CD45RA+ cells were left out of the naive CD8 fraction, which was CD45RO-negative and positively selected for CCR7. V lost 3 bases to trimming and J lost 3 bases, with 5 bases between them. The CDR3 loop spans 13 amino acids. CDR1 is LNHDA and CDR2 is SQIVND in the germline V gene (reference sequence). This clone was recorded a few times. Sequencing used immunoSEQ multiplex PCR; TCRdb keeps in-frame clones, though not all of them. The table records 2 million to 2.5 million clones, about 93% of them present only once.

What was sequenced was naive CD8+ T cells from PBMCs. The clonotype was recovered from a young man in good health. Some clones in this sample may be carry-over from other donors' samples. The V gene is TRBV19, the J gene TRBJ2-2; no clear D. The CDR3 reads CASSIQYTGELFF. CDR3 DNA: TGTGCCAGTAGTATTCAGTACACCGGGGAGCTGTTTTTT.